Below are 28 T cell receptor beta chains sequenced from a single sample in a study of technical replicates of blood from a handful of donors (dated by TCRdb to 2015 to 2018). The method behind the library was the immunoSEQ multiplex PCR assay. Imported from immuneACCESS, the table was reduced by TCRdb to in-frame sequences with V and J called. These copies leave out some clones; in studies compared against another copy, an unresolved V gene accounts for under half, and the cause of the remainder is not known. The sample has around 76,000 clones on record, around 97% of them singletons. Of the sample, around 0.2% is held by the ten largest clones. The source material was T cells isolated from PBMCs. These receptors all come from a human donor in good health.

The chain combines TRBV11-3 with TRBJ1-1; 7 bases fit TRBD1. This CDR3 has 14 residues. Germline V gene sequence: CDR1 SGHNT, CDR2 YENEEA. Losses at the gene ends were 5 bases for V and 1 base for J; bases not matched to a gene: 4. The CDR3 nucleotides are TGTGCCAGCAGCCCGCGACAGGGGAACACTGAAGCTTTCTTT. This translates into CASSPRQGNTEAFF. Supplemented by reference TRBV11-3 and TRBJ1-1, the full variable domain reads EAGVVQSPRYKIIEKKQPVAFWCNPISGHNTLYWYLQNLGQGPELLIRYENEEAVDDSQLPKDRFSAERLKGVDSTLKIQPAELGDSAVYLCASSPRQGNTEAFFGQGTRLTVV.

The chain is built from TRBV4-2 and TRBJ2-2, with 8 bases matching TRBD1. Germline CDR1 is LGHNA and CDR2 is YNFKEQ. V lost 0 bases and J lost 1; bases outside the gene matches: 1. The CDR3 totals 16 residues. CDR3 amino acids: CASSQEGQVNTGELFF. In DNA form, the CDR3 reads TGTGCCAGCAGCCAAGAGGGACAGGTGAACACCGGGGAGCTGTTTTTT.

This sequence joins TRBV30 and TRBJ2-7, with 8 bases fitting TRBD2. V shed 3 bases, J shed 0 bases, and the junction held 7 bases outside the gene matches. CDR3 size: 15 residues. Germline lookup yields CDR1 GTSNPN and CDR2 SVGIG (reference sequence). The CDR3: CAWRAKRGTSYEQYF. As DNA, the CDR3 is TGTGCCTGGAGGGCGAAGCGGGGGACCTCCTACGAGCAGTACTTC. Supplemented by reference TRBV30 and TRBJ2-7, the full variable domain reads SQTIHQWPATLVQPVGSPLSLECTVEGTSNPNLYWYRQAAGRGLQLLFYSVGIGQISSEVPQNLSASRPQDRQFILSSKKLLLSDSGFYLCAWRAKRGTSYEQYFGPGTRLTVT.

The J gene is TRBJ2-7, the V gene TRBV19; 14 positions agree with TRBD2. Germline assignment: CDR1 LNHDA and CDR2 SQIVND (reference sequence). This CDR3 region has 18 residues. Germline trimming cut 2 bases from V and 0 bases from J; bases unmatched to any gene: 6. The DNA for the CDR3 is TGTGCCAGTAGTATATCTGTCGGGACTAGCGGGAGCTCCTACGAGCAGTACTTC. Translated: CASSISVGTSGSSYEQYF.

The genes are TRBV5-1 and TRBJ1-2; no firm D call. The germline V gene has CDR1 SGHRS and CDR2 YFSETQ. The V and J ends lost 1 base and 2 bases respectively, with 6 bases between them. The CDR3 length is 13 residues. Here the CDR3 DNA reads TGCGCCAGCAGCTTGACATTCAACTATGGCTACACCTTC. Its protein product is CASSLTFNYGYTF.

The genes are TRBV6-5 and TRBJ1-4; D gene ambiguous. The CDR3 spans 15 residues. Trimming pared 0 bases from V and 8 bases from J, leaving 13 bases between. Germline CDR1 and CDR2: MNHEY and SVGAGI. CDR3 in amino acids: CASSYSVSPKEKLFF. The CDR3 nucleotides are TGTGCCAGCAGTTACTCGGTCAGTCCAAAAGAAAAACTGTTTTTT.

This chain joins TRBV2 and TRBJ2-3; a possible D gene is TRBD2 (6 bases). The CDR3 sequence is 16 residues long. CDR1 SNHLY and CDR2 FYNNEI come from the germline V gene. The germline V and J ends were trimmed by 4 bases and 0 bases, with 14 bases remaining between them. The CDR3 sequence: CASSGLASFSTDTQYF. DNA for the CDR3: TGTGCCAGCAGTGGGCTAGCGAGTTTCAGCACAGATACGCAGTATTTT.

This chain uses TRBV9 with TRBJ2-7; 7 bases line up with TRBD2. V shed 3 bases and J 3 bases; nucleotides not matched to a gene: 6. In germline, CDR1 is SGDLS, CDR2 YYNGEE. CDR3 size: 14 residues. The CDR3 protein is CASSEGRGSYEQYF. CDR3 nucleotides: TGTGCCAGCAGCGAGGGGCGGGGGAGCTACGAGCAGTACTTC.

This chain joins TRBV6-5 and TRBJ1-4; no reliable D call. The germline gives CDR1 MNHEY, CDR2 SVGAGI. The CDR3 sequence is 16 residues long. V lost 0 bases, J lost 2 bases, and 10 bases lay in between. The chain's CDR3 is CASSYSDFRTNEKLFF. The DNA of the CDR3 is TGTGCCAGCAGTTACTCAGATTTTCGGACTAATGAAAAACTGTTTTTT.

The J gene is TRBJ2-2, the V gene TRBV9, with 8 positions matching TRBD2. CDR1 SGDLS and CDR2 YYNGEE come from the germline V gene. The CDR3 runs to 17 residues. J was trimmed by 4 bases and V by 0 bases; bases with no gene match: 8. The CDR3 spells CASSVEPGLDLTGELFF. The CDR3, as DNA: TGTGCCAGCAGCGTAGAACCGGGACTAGACCTCACCGGGGAGCTGTTTTTT.

This rearrangement joins TRBV7-9 to TRBJ2-7, with TRBD2 identical over 13 bases. Germline-derived CDR1 and CDR2 are SEHNR and FQNEAQ (reference sequence). The J segment lost 5 bases and the V segment lost 3 bases, leaving 4 bases of the junction unmatched. This CDR3 is 15 amino acids long. The CDR3 here is CASSFTGTSGNEQYF. The CDR3 nucleotides are TGTGCCAGCAGCTTTACCGGGACTAGCGGGAACGAGCAGTACTTC.

This chain links TRBV6-5 with TRBJ2-1, with TRBD1 matching over 10 bases. The ends lost 0 bases at V and 7 bases at J; junction bases unmatched: 6. The CDR3 runs to 16 residues. The germline V gene encodes CDR1 MNHEY and CDR2 SVGAGI. As DNA, the CDR3 is TGTGCCAGCAGTTACTCGCTCTGGACAGGGGGGAATGAGCAGTTCTTC. The encoded protein is CASSYSLWTGGNEQFF.

The chain joins TRBV10-3 to TRBJ2-7; TRBD1 agrees at 12 bases. From germline, CDR1 is ENHRY and CDR2 SYGVKD. J was trimmed by 4 bases and V by 3 bases; bases with no gene match: 4. CDR3 length: 15 amino acids. CDR3 nucleotides: TGTGCCATCAGTGATGGGACAGGGGGCCGTTACGAGCAGTACTTC. It specifies CAISDGTGGRYEQYF.

The chain joins TRBV9 to TRBJ2-5; the D gene is possibly TRBD2 (6 bases). The CDR3 has 17 amino acids. V lost 0 bases and J lost 0, with 15 bases in between. Looked up from germline, CDR1 is SGDLS and CDR2 is YYNGEE. CDR3 protein: CASSVDLRGRYQETQYF. CDR3 nucleotides: TGTGCCAGCAGCGTAGATCTGCGGGGACGGTACCAAGAGACCCAGTACTTC.

The J gene is TRBJ1-1, the V gene TRBV4-1, with 7 bases that match TRBD1. This CDR3 is built from 17 residues. Germline CDR1 and CDR2: MGHRA and YSYEKL. V shed 4 bases and J 0 bases; nucleotides not matched to a gene: 11. The chain's CDR3 is CASSPPGTDSMNTEAFF. CDR3 nucleotide sequence: TGCGCCAGCAGCCCTCCCGGGACAGATTCTATGAACACTGAAGCTTTCTTT.

The chain links TRBV27 to TRBJ2-7, with D possibly being TRBD2 (5 bases). CDR1 MNHEY and CDR2 SMNVEV come from the germline V gene (reference sequence). CDR3 length equals 14 residues. Between the trimmed V and J ends, which lost 4 bases and 4 bases, there was a span of 14 bases. CDR3 amino acids: CASSYRGTGYEQYF. CDR3 DNA: TGTGCCAGCAGTTATAGAGGTACGGGATACGAGCAGTACTTC.

The chain has TRBV7-8 and TRBJ2-7, with D hard to call. This CDR3 has 13 residues. CDR1 is SGHVS, CDR2 FQNEAQ, per germline. With 1 base removed from V and 7 bases from J, the gap between germline ends came to 11 bases. The CDR3 DNA sequence: TGTGCCAGCAGCTTAGGGCGCTCGGAGGAGCAGTACTTC. Translating gives CASSLGRSEEQYF.

V gene TRBV28 combines with J gene TRBJ1-1, with a weak D call TRBD1 (5 bases). Looked up from germline, CDR1 is MDHEN and CDR2 is SYDVKM. CDR3 size: 16 residues. The ends were cut back, 5 bases at V and 6 bases at J, with 22 bases in the middle. In DNA, the CDR3 is TGTGCCAGCAGTCAAAGTGTGGCAGGGTATGCCGCTGAAGCTTTCTTT. It encodes CASSQSVAGYAAEAFF.

The rearrangement uses TRBV27 and TRBJ1-1; the D is unclear. The CDR3 spans 14 residues. From germline, CDR1 is MNHEY and CDR2 SMNVEV (reference sequence). Trimming stripped 3 bases from V and 1 base from J, with 9 bases between. The CDR3 sequence is CASSFQIRNTEAFF. The DNA of the CDR3 is TGTGCCAGCAGTTTCCAGATCAGGAACACTGAAGCTTTCTTT.

The V call is TRBV25-1, the J call TRBJ2-2, with unresolved D. Between the trimmed V and J ends, which lost 6 bases and 6 bases, there was a span of 11 bases. Germline CDR1 and CDR2: MGHDK and SYGVNS. CDR3 length: 13 amino acids. CDR3 loop: CASRFRGAGELFF. CDR3 nucleotides: TGTGCCAGCAGATTCAGAGGTGCCGGGGAGCTGTTTTTT.

V and J are TRBV7-8 and TRBJ1-4, with D unclear. V dropped 7 bases and J dropped 8 bases, with 17 bases sitting between them. CDR3 length: 14 residues. Germline V gives CDR1 SGHVS, CDR2 FQNEAQ. Here the CDR3 DNA reads TGTGCCAGCACTCTTGCAGTGAGGAACGAAAAACTGTTTTTT. Translation: CASTLAVRNEKLFF.

V usage is TRBV6-5 and J usage is TRBJ1-5, with D perhaps TRBD1 (5 bases). The V end was cut by 6 bases, the J end by 9 bases, with 18 bases between. This CDR3 region has 14 residues. Per germline, CDR1 MNHEY and CDR2 SVGAGI. The CDR3 loop reads CASRPTVTQPPQHF. DNA for the CDR3: TGTGCCAGCAGACCGACAGTCACCCAGCCGCCCCAGCATTTT.

The chain has TRBV7-9 and TRBJ1-1, with D possibly matching TRBD1 (6 bases). V lost 11 bases, J lost 6 bases, and 16 bases lay in between. There are 12 residues in the CDR3. Germline CDR1 SEHNR, CDR2 FQNEAQ (reference sequence). The CDR3: CAGGAQRAEAFF. In DNA, the CDR3 is TGTGCCGGGGGGGCGCAGCGCGCTGAAGCTTTCTTT. The full variable domain, in which reference TRBV7-9 and TRBJ1-1 provide the parts outside the CDR3, is DTGVSQNPRHKITKRGQNVTFRCDPISEHNRLYWYRQTLGQGPEFLTYFQNEAQLEKSRLLSDRFSAERPKGSFSTLEIQRTEQGDSAMYLCAGGAQRAEAFFGQGTRLTVV.

The chain has TRBV27 and TRBJ2-1, with a weak D call TRBD2 (6 bases). The germline V gene encodes CDR1 MNHEY and CDR2 SMNVEV (reference sequence). The CDR3 runs 14 residues. V shed 5 bases and J shed 7 bases, with 15 bases lying between them. CDR3 coding DNA: TGTGCCAGCAGTCTCGGGGGTAGCTGGAATGAGCAGTTCTTC. It is translated as CASSLGGSWNEQFF.

This chain uses TRBV14 with TRBJ2-7, with 7 bases identical to TRBD2. The CDR3 totals 15 residues. Germline loops: CDR1 SGHDN, CDR2 FVKESK. V shed 1 base, J shed 4 bases, and the junction held 7 bases outside the gene matches. The CDR3 DNA sequence: TGTGCCAGCAGCCAAGCGTGGGAGGGCCCGTACGAGCAGTACTTC. Its protein is CASSQAWEGPYEQYF.

The chain combines TRBV4-1 with TRBJ1-2; perhaps TRBD1 as D (6 bases). The CDR3 is made up of 14 amino acids. Germline V gives CDR1 MGHRA, CDR2 YSYEKL. V gave up 0 bases and J gave up 11 bases, with 16 bases separating them. CDR3 residues: CASSQEIRDTIYTF. CDR3 coding DNA: TGCGCCAGCAGCCAAGAGATCCGGGACACGATATACACCTTC.

CDR3 in amino acids: CASSDSSNYEQYF. In nucleotides, the CDR3 is TGTGCCAGCAGTGACTCGAGTAACTACGAGCAGTACTTC. This rearrangement joins TRBV6-4 to TRBJ2-7, with D uncertain. V dropped 0 bases and J dropped 3 bases, with 6 bases sitting between them. Germline CDR1 MRHNA, CDR2 SNTAGT. This CDR3 spans 13 amino acids.

V is TRBV2 and J is TRBJ1-5; D is unclear. This CDR3 spans 15 amino acids. The germline gives CDR1 SNHLY, CDR2 FYNNEI. Between the trimmed V and J ends, which lost 2 bases and 2 bases, there was a span of 10 bases. As DNA, the CDR3 is TGTGCCAGCAGTGAACCCCAGGATGGCAATCAGCCCCAGCATTTT. Translation: CASSEPQDGNQPQHF.